The text below deals with one T cell receptor (beta chain). These data come from a study of monozygotic twins with inflammatory bowel disease. One entry per CDR3 protein, without DNA, is what TCRdb gives after re-calling the 5' RACE reads. The listing contains over 200,000 distinct CDR3 sequences. The CDR3 extends over 15 amino acids. Germline CDR1 reads SGHTA; CDR2 reads FQGTGA. This TCR derives from a human donor with ulcerative colitis or Crohn's disease, or a healthy co-twin of an affected twin (not recorded which). The J gene is TRBJ2-1, the V gene TRBV7-3; the TCRdb D gene call, TRBD2, has no DNA to confirm it. Specimen: blood. This CDR3 reads CASSLMSGANNEQFF.